The 5 T cell receptor beta chains listed next were all sequenced from one sample in a study of T-cell memory formation after mild COVID-19. One entry per CDR3 protein, called by TCRdb with MiXCR from the 5' RACE reads. The data contain some 450,000 distinct CDR3 sequences, 20% of them singletons. The sample consisted of PBMCs or a T cell subset sorted from them (not recorded which). The receptors here all came from an adult woman who had mild COVID-19 (a few samples of this study predate the infection). Cell type and time point are not known.

This clonotype was picked up a small number of times. J is TRBJ2-1 and V is TRBV6-4, with 11 bases matching TRBD2. The CDR3 is 14 residues long. Looked up from germline, CDR1 is MRHNA and CDR2 is SNTAGT. The V gene end was trimmed by 7 bases and the J gene end by 6 bases; junction bases not matched to a gene: 5. CDR3 amino acids: CASKGLAGGNEQFF. The CDR3 DNA reads TGTGCCAGCAAGGGCCTAGCGGGGGGCAATGAGCAGTTCTTC.

The chain combines TRBV12-3 or TRBV12-4 with TRBJ1-1, with D possibly matching TRBD1 (5 bases). This CDR3 contains 14 residues. Between the trimmed V and J ends, which lost 2 bases and 7 bases, there was a span of 14 bases. The CDR3 reads CASSLLSGPREAFF. DNA of the CDR3: TGTGCCAGCAGTTTATTATCAGGGCCTCGTGAAGCTTTCTTT.

This clonotype was detected only a few times. The chain carries TRBV20-1 and TRBJ2-2; 7 bases match TRBD2. CDR1 and CDR2 from the germline V gene are DFQATT and SNEGSKA (reference sequence). V was pared by 3 bases and J by 8 bases, with 0 bases of the junction left unmatched. The CDR3 consists of 11 residues. Here the CDR3 reads CSARGLGELFF. DNA of the CDR3: TGCAGTGCTAGGGGACTAGGGGAGCTGTTTTTT.

This clonotype was observed a few times. This chain joins TRBV9 and TRBJ2-1; the match to TRBD2 covers 9 bases. Trimming cost V 0 bases and J 5 bases; bases outside gene matches: 6. CDR1 is SGDLS, CDR2 YYNGEE, per germline. The CDR3 contains 16 residues. The CDR3 sequence is CASSVGLAARDNEQFF. In nucleotides, the CDR3 is TGTGCCAGCAGCGTAGGACTAGCGGCCCGAGACAATGAGCAGTTCTTC.

The gene calls are TRBV18 and TRBJ1-2; D not certain. This CDR3 contains 14 residues. The germline V gene has CDR1 KGHSH and CDR2 LQKENI. Trimming stripped 4 bases from V and 4 bases from J, with 13 bases between. CDR3 protein: CASSLSSVVYGYTF. Written as DNA, the CDR3 is TGTGCCAGCTCACTTAGCTCCGTGGTCTATGGCTACACCTTC.